The 10 T cell receptor beta chains below come from one sample, sequenced in a study of PD-1 blockade in classical Hodgkin lymphoma. Repertoires were generated with immunoSEQ multiplex PCR, while TCRdb's copy carries only in-frame clones and drops some. The sample contains over 14,000 clones, about 89% of which appear only once. The time point was: newly diagnosed, previously untreated cHL patient sample. Thawed PBMCs supplied CD8+ T cells via magnetic negative selection. Sequenced sample: CD8+ T cells from blood. The source of these receptors is a human donor with classical Hodgkin lymphoma.

This clone was picked up a small number of times. CDR3 region: CASSEYGTDYGYTF. Here the CDR3 DNA reads TGTGCCAGCAGTGAGTATGGGACAGACTATGGCTACACCTTC. The V call is TRBV2, the J call TRBJ1-2, with 7 bases aligning to TRBD1. J was trimmed by 3 bases and V by 3 bases; bases with no gene match: 4. This CDR3 has 14 residues. Germline loops: CDR1 SNHLY, CDR2 FYNNEI.

In this sample, this clone turned up a few times. This chain's CDR3 is CASSPTGAGQPQHF. The CDR3 region has the DNA TGTGCCAGCAGTCCGACAGGGGCAGGGCAGCCCCAGCATTTT. The rearrangement links TRBV6-5 to TRBJ1-5; 8 nucleotides agree with TRBD1. The V segment lost 5 bases and the J segment 7 bases; nucleotides outside the gene matches: 7. The CDR3 has 14 residues. Germline V gene data show CDR1 as MNHEY and CDR2 as SVGAGI.

This rearrangement joins TRBV9 to TRBJ2-1; the match to TRBD1 covers 8 bases. V shed 4 bases and J 4 bases; nucleotides not matched to a gene: 10. CDR3 length equals 16 residues. The germline V gene has CDR1 SGDLS and CDR2 YYNGEE. The CDR3 nucleotides read TGTGCCAGCAGCCCGCCAGCGGACAGGGATTACAATGAGCAGTTCTTC. Protein product: CASSPPADRDYNEQFF.

The chain uses TRBV28 and TRBJ2-7; D is uncertain. The V and J ends lost 2 bases and 5 bases respectively, with 19 bases between them. Germline CDR1 is MDHEN and CDR2 is SYDVKM. The CDR3 has 16 residues. CDR3 coding DNA: TGTGCCAGCAGTTTAATCGCGAGAGTAGAGACGGACGAGCAGTACTTC. Translation gives CASSLIARVETDEQYF.

The chain joins TRBV7-8 to TRBJ2-1; possibly TRBD2 for D (5 bases). CDR1 SGHVS and CDR2 FQNEAQ come from the germline V gene. V was shortened by 7 bases and J by 1 base, with 11 bases between the two germline ends. The CDR3 totals 14 residues. The DNA of the CDR3 is TGTGCCAGCACCTGGACTGGTTCCTACAATGAGCAGTTCTTC. It is translated as CASTWTGSYNEQFF.

This sequence joins TRBV27 and TRBJ2-3, with TRBD2 identical over 13 bases. Germline loops: CDR1 MNHEY, CDR2 SMNVEV (reference sequence). This CDR3 region has 15 residues. The V gene end was trimmed by 2 bases and the J gene end by 5 bases; junction bases not matched to a gene: 1. The CDR3 nucleotides read TGTGCCAGCAGTTTAACTAGCGGGAGGGGAGATACGCAGTATTTT. Protein product: CASSLTSGRGDTQYF.

The chain carries TRBV6-6 and TRBJ1-5; perhaps TRBD1 as D (6 bases). Per the germline V gene, CDR1 is MNHNY and CDR2 is SVGAGI (reference sequence). Trimming cost V 6 bases and J 0 bases, with 12 bases left between them. The CDR3 runs to 15 residues. The CDR3 coding sequence is TGTGCCAGCAGAGTGACAGGCGCTAGCAATCAGCCCCAGCATTTT. Residues: CASRVTGASNQPQHF.

V usage is TRBV7-9 and J usage is TRBJ2-7, with D maybe TRBD2 (6 bases). V was clipped by 5 bases and J by 5 bases, with 13 bases between them. Germline CDR1 reads SEHNR; CDR2 reads FQNEAQ (reference sequence). The CDR3 covers 13 residues. The CDR3 DNA sequence: TGTGCCAGCAGCACGGGACTCGGACACGAGCAGTACGTC. Protein product: CASSTGLGHEQYV.

This chain connects TRBV7-6 to TRBJ2-2, with 8 bases lining up with TRBD1. J lost 1 base, V lost 4 bases, and 2 bases had no gene match. The CDR3 totals 15 residues. Germline loops: CDR1 SGHVS, CDR2 FNYEAQ. CDR3 amino acids: CASSSGTGNTGELFF. CDR3 in DNA: TGTGCCAGCAGCTCCGGGACAGGGAACACCGGGGAGCTGTTTTTT. Full variable domain (rest looked up from reference TRBV7-6 and TRBJ2-2): GAGVSQSPRYKVTKRGQDVALRCDPISGHVSLYWYRQALGQGPEFLTYFNYEAQQDKSGLPNDRFSAERPEGSISTLTIQRTEQRDSAMYRCASSSGTGNTGELFFGEGSRLTVL.

The chain joins TRBV4-1 to TRBJ2-3; weak D call: TRBD1 (6 bases). CDR3 length equals 15 residues. Trimming removed 5 bases from V and 2 bases from J, with 14 bases in between. Germline CDR1 MGHRA, CDR2 YSYEKL. The CDR3 region has the DNA TGCGCCAGCAGCGCCCGGACAGTTTACACAGATACGCAGTATTTT. This translates into CASSARTVYTDTQYF.